A single sample gave rise to the 9 T cell receptor beta chains below, sequenced in a study of cytomegalovirus exposure and HLA in healthy donors. Amplification used 60 Vbeta primers and 13 Jbeta primers. Measured with immunoSEQ multiplex PCR; TCRdb has only the in-frame clones, and not every one. With about 140,000 clones in the sample, the ten largest clones hold 0.96%. The sample taken for sequencing was PBMCs. The source is a male donor in good health and CMV-seronegative.

This chain links TRBV7-2 with TRBJ2-1; D might be TRBD2 (5 bases). In germline, CDR1 is SGHTA, CDR2 FQGNSA. The CDR3 length is 15 residues. Trimming pared 3 bases from V and 4 bases from J, leaving 13 bases between. DNA for the CDR3: TGTGCCAGCAGCTTCAGCCCGGGGAGTTACAATGAGCAGTTCTTC. Translated, it gives CASSFSPGSYNEQFF.

The chain combines TRBV27 with TRBJ2-7; D is possibly TRBD1 (5 bases). CDR1 and CDR2 (germline): MNHEY, SMNVEV (reference sequence). The CDR3 is 14 amino acids. Trimming shortened V by 4 bases and J by 4 bases, and 14 bases separated the two germline ends. The CDR3 reads CASSWGPQSYEQYF. CDR3 in DNA: TGTGCCAGCAGTTGGGGCCCGCAGTCGTACGAGCAGTACTTC.

This sequence joins TRBV7-2 and TRBJ2-7, with a tentative D call TRBD1 (6 bases). Germline CDR1 and CDR2: SGHTA and FQGNSA. The CDR3 loop spans 13 amino acids. The V end lost 1 base, the J end lost 7 bases, and 11 bases lay between the germline ends. The CDR3, as DNA: TGTGCCAGCAGCTTAGGGTCACAGGGTGAGCAGTACTTC. Protein sequence: CASSLGSQGEQYF.

The genes are TRBV7-2 and TRBJ2-7; TRBD1 might be the D (6 bases). V lost 6 bases and J 0 bases, leaving 12 bases between the germline ends. This CDR3 comprises 14 residues. CDR1 and CDR2 from the germline V gene are SGHTA and FQGNSA. The CDR3 nucleotides are TGTGCCAGCAGTTTGTACAGGGACTCCTACGAGCAGTACTTC. Protein sequence: CASSLYRDSYEQYF.

The gene calls are TRBV19 and TRBJ2-5; D not resolved. Germline CDR1 and CDR2: LNHDA and SQIVND (reference sequence). V shed 6 bases and J shed 5 bases, with 7 bases lying between them. The CDR3 extends over 11 amino acids. Written as DNA, the CDR3 is TGTGCCAGTAGCAAAGAGGAGACCCAGTACTTC. Its translation is CASSKEETQYF.

This sequence joins TRBV5-5 and TRBJ1-1; TRBD1 agrees at 8 bases. CDR1 is SGHKS, CDR2 YYEKEE, per germline (reference sequence). The J segment lost 0 bases and the V segment lost 1 base, leaving 14 bases of the junction unmatched. The CDR3 spans 19 residues. Here the CDR3 DNA reads TGTGCCAGCAGCTTGTTCATCCGCAGGGGGCGAGCGATGAACACTGAAGCTTTCTTT. Translated: CASSLFIRRGRAMNTEAFF.

The V call is TRBV6-5, the J call TRBJ2-3; 7 positions agree with TRBD2. This CDR3 region has 15 residues. Germline V lookup: CDR1 MNHEY, CDR2 SVGAGI. Germline trimming cut 6 bases from V and 1 base from J; bases unmatched to any gene: 7. In DNA form, the CDR3 reads TGTGCCAGCAGGGAGAGAGCGGGACGCACAGATACGCAGTATTTT. This encodes CASRERAGRTDTQYF.

The chain couples TRBV5-1 to TRBJ2-7; 11 nucleotides match TRBD2. After removal of 1 base from V and 5 bases from J, the junction contained 8 bases not matched to a gene. Germline CDR1 and CDR2: SGHRS and YFSETQ. The CDR3 covers 16 residues. The CDR3 reads CASSLRTSGRLDEQYF. In nucleotides, the CDR3 is TGCGCCAGCAGCTTGAGAACTAGCGGGAGACTAGACGAGCAGTACTTC.

This chain uses TRBV9 with TRBJ1-5, with D maybe TRBD1 (5 bases). This CDR3 has 14 residues. The germline V gene encodes CDR1 SGDLS and CDR2 YYNGEE. V was pared by 3 bases and J by 2 bases, with 9 bases between. CDR3 residues: CASSADSRNQPQHF. CDR3 bases: TGTGCCAGCAGCGCCGACAGCCGCAATCAGCCCCAGCATTTT.